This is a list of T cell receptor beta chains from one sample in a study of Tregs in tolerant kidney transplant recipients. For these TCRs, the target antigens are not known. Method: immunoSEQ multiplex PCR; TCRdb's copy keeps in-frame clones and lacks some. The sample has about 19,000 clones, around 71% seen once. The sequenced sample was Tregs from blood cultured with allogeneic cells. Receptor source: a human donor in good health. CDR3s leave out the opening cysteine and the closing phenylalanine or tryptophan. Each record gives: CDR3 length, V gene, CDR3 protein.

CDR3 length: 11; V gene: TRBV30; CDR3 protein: AWSKGWLQPQH
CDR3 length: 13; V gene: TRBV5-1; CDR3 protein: ASSLGGRSSYEQY
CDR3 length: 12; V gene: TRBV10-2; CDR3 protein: ASSELPGAYEQY
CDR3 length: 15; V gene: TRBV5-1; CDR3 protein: ASSLGTSGRADNEQF
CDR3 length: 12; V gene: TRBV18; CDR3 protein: ASSFRTGHTEAF
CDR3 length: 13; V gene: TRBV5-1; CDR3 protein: ASSLGTGDPYEQY
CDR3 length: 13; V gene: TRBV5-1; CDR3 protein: ASSLGIGSGNTIY
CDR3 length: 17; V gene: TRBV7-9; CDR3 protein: ASSLGETSGRRAKNIQY
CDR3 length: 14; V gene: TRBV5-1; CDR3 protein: ASSVTGGVGSGELF
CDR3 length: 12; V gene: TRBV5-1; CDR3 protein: ASSSTGFDYGYT
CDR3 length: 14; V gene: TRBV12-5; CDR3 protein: ASGLVPGGRDTEAF
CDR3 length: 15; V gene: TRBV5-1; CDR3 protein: ASSLAVGGAGANVLT
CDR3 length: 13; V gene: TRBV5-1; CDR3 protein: ASSSGQGARETQY
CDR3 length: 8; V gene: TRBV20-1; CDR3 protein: SAPRVIQY
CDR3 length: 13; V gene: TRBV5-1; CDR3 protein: ASSLSSAGNQPQH
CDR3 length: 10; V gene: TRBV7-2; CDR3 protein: ASQRGNEKLF